Given below is one TCR beta chain in context. The sample belongs to a study of blood T cell repertoires in COVID-19. Germline CDR1 MNHEY, CDR2 SVGAGI. CDR3 length: 15 residues. V was pared by 7 bases and J by 2 bases, with 16 bases between. Sequencing used immunoSEQ multiplex PCR; TCRdb keeps in-frame clones, though not all of them. Found here are under 200,000 clones, about 82% of them singletons; the top ten hold 0.8% to 0.95%. The specimen sequenced was peripheral blood. This receptor was obtained from a man aged 55 to 70 with COVID-19, enrolled during active disease. The V call is TRBV6-5, the J call TRBJ2-3; D is perhaps TRBD1 (5 bases). CDR3 in DNA: TGTGCCAGCACCTCCCAGGGAAGGGTCACAGATACGCAGTATTTT. Translating it yields CASTSQGRVTDTQYF.